This TCR beta chain appears in the sequencing data of a study of T cell changes during pregnancy in multiple sclerosis. V dropped 5 bases and J dropped 1 base, with 6 bases sitting between them. Germline V gene sequence: CDR1 MDHEN, CDR2 SYDVKM. There are 12 residues in the CDR3. The protocol was immunoSEQ multiplex PCR, while the TCRdb copy is restricted to in-frame clones and leaves out a portion. The sample carries around 96,000 clones, around 94% recorded once. The chain is built from TRBV28 and TRBJ2-7; D ambiguous. Material: peripheral blood, obtained after pregnancy. The TCR originated in a female donor in good health, enrolled as a control in a pregnancy study. CDR3 residues: CASSPRSYEQYF. CDR3 bases: TGTGCCAGCAGTCCCAGGTCCTACGAGCAGTACTTC.